Listed here are 4 T cell receptor beta chains from one sample, sequenced in a study of cytomegalovirus exposure and HLA in healthy donors. The PCR contained 60 Vbeta and 13 Jbeta primers. The assay was immunoSEQ multiplex PCR, and TCRdb's table has in-frame clones only and misses some. The sample has roughly 250,000 clones, about 80% seen once. Sequencing was performed on PBMCs. These receptors were collected from a girl aged 2 to 10 in good health and CMV-seronegative.

This clone has only one observation. The V gene is TRBV6-4, the J gene TRBJ2-1; 7 nucleotides match TRBD2. The V segment lost 2 bases and the J segment 7 bases; nucleotides outside the gene matches: 20. Germline V gene lookup returns CDR1 MRHNA and CDR2 SNTAGT. CDR3 length: 19 residues. CDR3 residues: CASSDPNRGGDYFQNEQFF. The CDR3 DNA follows: TGTGCCAGCAGTGACCCGAACCGGGGAGGGGATTATTTTCAGAATGAGCAGTTCTTC.

This chain joins TRBV5-4 and TRBJ1-6; the match to TRBD1 covers 8 bases. The germline V gene encodes CDR1 SGHNT and CDR2 YYREEE (reference sequence). CDR3 length equals 16 residues. With 8 bases clipped from V and 5 bases from J, the junction kept 12 bases outside the gene matches. The CDR3 loop is CASYSMDREDNSPLHF. The CDR3 bases are TGTGCCAGTTATTCAATGGACAGGGAAGATAATTCACCCCTCCACTTT.

V is TRBV7-9 and J is TRBJ2-5, with a weak D call TRBD2 (5 bases). The CDR3 sequence is 14 residues long. Germline loops: CDR1 SEHNR, CDR2 FQNEAQ (reference sequence). Trimming cost V 3 bases and J 1 base, with 9 bases left between them. CDR3 sequence (DNA): TGTGCCAGCAGCTTCGAGGGATCCCAAGAGACCCAGTACTTC. Amino acids: CASSFEGSQETQYF.

This chain connects TRBV6-5 to TRBJ2-5, with unresolved D. Between the trimmed V and J ends, which lost 1 base and 4 bases, there was a span of 7 bases. There are 13 residues in the CDR3. CDR1 is MNHEY, CDR2 SVGAGI, per germline. This chain's CDR3 is CASSYLVGETQYF. CDR3 in DNA: TGTGCCAGCAGTTACTTGGTCGGAGAGACCCAGTACTTC.